What follows are 14 T cell receptor beta chains derived from one specimen sequenced in a study of T cell clones after liver transplantation (dated by TCRdb to the late 2010s). The method was the immunoSEQ multiplex PCR assay. What TCRdb holds here is the immuneACCESS table cut down to in-frame rearrangements. Part of the clones is not present; checked against another copy, under half of the missing clones reflect an unresolved V gene, and the others are unexplained. This sample gives approximately 100,000 clones in total; approximately 79% of them show up just once. Less than 3% of the sample belongs to the ten largest clones. The source was CD4+ T cells from blood, collected around 4 years after liver transplant. The source of these receptors is a human patient who received a liver transplant. Some T cells may derive from the graft donor when a transplant has been performed.

This chain connects TRBV19 to TRBJ1-2; D gene unclear. V lost 3 bases and J 4 bases, leaving 15 bases between the germline ends. Germline lookup yields CDR1 LNHDA and CDR2 SQIVND (reference sequence). The CDR3 runs to 15 residues. CDR3 loop: CASSIDRANPYGYTF. CDR3 nucleotide sequence: TGTGCCAGTAGTATCGATCGAGCGAACCCCTATGGCTACACCTTC.

This clone was seen just once. The V and J genes are TRBV2 and TRBJ1-2; 11 nucleotides agree with TRBD1. V shed 6 bases, J shed 7 bases, and the junction held 7 bases outside the gene matches. Germline CDR1 SNHLY, CDR2 FYNNEI. The CDR3 has 14 residues. DNA of the CDR3: TGTGCCAGCAGAGGGACAGGGGGAGTTTCTGGCTACACCTTC. Translation gives CASRGTGGVSGYTF.

V is TRBV4-1 and J is TRBJ2-7; 12 bases match TRBD2. The CDR3 has 17 amino acids. V was pared by 2 bases and J by 1 base, with 6 bases of the junction left unmatched. The germline gives CDR1 MGHRA, CDR2 YSYEKL. CDR3 coding DNA: TGCGCCAGCAGCCAATGGACTAGCGGGACGTCGTCCTACGAGCAGTACTTC. This gives the protein CASSQWTSGTSSYEQYF.

The V and J genes are TRBV29-1 and TRBJ2-1; 9 nucleotides align to TRBD1. The CDR3 loop spans 15 amino acids. The ends lost 0 bases at V and 7 bases at J; junction bases unmatched: 7. The germline V gene encodes CDR1 SQVTM and CDR2 ANQGSEA. This CDR3 is CSVEDPGTGWNEQFF. The CDR3, as DNA: TGCAGCGTTGAAGACCCCGGGACAGGGTGGAATGAGCAGTTCTTC.

This clone was recorded a few times. The V and J genes are TRBV11-2 and TRBJ1-2, with a possible D match to TRBD1 (6 bases). The germline CDR1 and CDR2 sequences are SGHAT and FQNNGV. This CDR3 contains 15 residues. With 5 bases removed from V and 0 bases from J, the gap between germline ends came to 13 bases. In nucleotides, the CDR3 is TGTGCCAGCAGCACACCGAGGGGGACTAACTATGGCTACACCTTC. Protein sequence: CASSTPRGTNYGYTF.

The rearrangement links TRBV7-8 to TRBJ2-3; D is uncertain. Germline V lookup: CDR1 SGHVS, CDR2 FQNEAQ. V dropped 5 bases and J dropped 1 base, with 19 bases sitting between them. This CDR3 comprises 17 residues. CDR3 sequence reads: CASSPRKARDGTDTQYF. The CDR3 DNA reads TGTGCCAGCAGCCCGAGAAAGGCGAGAGATGGCACAGATACGCAGTATTTT. The whole variable domain, filled in from reference TRBV7-8 and TRBJ2-3, reads GAGVSQSPRYKVAKRGQDVALRCDPISGHVSLFWYQQALGQGPEFLTYFQNEAQLDKSGLPSDRFFAERPEGSVSTLKIQRTQQEDSAVYLCASSPRKARDGTDTQYFGPGTRLTVL.

The chain combines TRBV2 with TRBJ2-7, with 9 positions matching TRBD2. Trimming at V came to 7 bases and at J to 4 bases, leaving 11 bases not matched to a gene. Germline values: CDR1 SNHLY, CDR2 FYNNEI. The CDR3 contains 15 residues. This chain's CDR3 is CASNSLAGGRYEQYF. For the CDR3, the DNA is TGTGCCAGCAATAGTCTGGCGGGAGGGCGGTACGAGCAGTACTTC.

A single count supports this clone. J is TRBJ2-7 and V is TRBV5-1; 11 nucleotides match TRBD2. Germline V CDR1 and CDR2: SGHRS, YFSETQ. J was trimmed by 6 bases and V by 4 bases; bases with no gene match: 6. CDR3 size: 14 residues. The CDR3 sequence is CASSATSGRSEQYF. DNA for the CDR3: TGCGCCAGCAGCGCTACTAGCGGGAGAAGCGAGCAGTACTTC. Using reference TRBV5-1 and TRBJ2-7 for the parts outside the CDR3, the full variable domain is KAGVTQTPRYLIKTRGQQVTLSCSPISGHRSVSWYQQTPGQGLQFLFEYFSETQRNKGNFPGRFSGRQFSNSRSEMNVSTLELGDSALYLCASSATSGRSEQYFGPGTRLTVT.

The genes are TRBV19 and TRBJ2-7; TRBD2 agrees at 11 bases. V lost 3 bases to trimming and J lost 3 bases; unmatched junction nucleotides: 10. Germline V lookup: CDR1 LNHDA, CDR2 SQIVND (reference sequence). The CDR3 runs 17 residues. This CDR3 is CASSIRGGTSGIYEQYF. The CDR3 DNA reads as TGTGCCAGTAGTATCAGAGGGGGGACTAGCGGCATCTACGAGCAGTACTTC.

The CDR3 sequence: CASSLGDNQPQHF. The CDR3 DNA sequence: TGTGCCAGCAGCTTAGGGGATAATCAGCCCCAGCATTTT. The chain carries TRBV5-6 and TRBJ1-5; D is possibly TRBD1 (5 bases). V was pared by 2 bases and J by 4 bases, with 7 bases between. Germline V CDR1 and CDR2: SGHDT, YYEEEE. The CDR3 has 13 residues.

The chain carries TRBV15 and TRBJ2-1, with 7 bases matching TRBD2. The CDR3 totals 17 residues. V shed 3 bases and J 6 bases; nucleotides not matched to a gene: 14. Germline CDR1 LNHNV, CDR2 YYDKDF (reference sequence). This CDR3 is CATSSGEAGRTRNEQFF. The CDR3 DNA reads TGTGCCACCAGCAGTGGGGAAGCGGGAAGGACTCGCAATGAGCAGTTCTTC.

V is TRBV10-2 and J is TRBJ1-5, with D perhaps matching TRBD1 (6 bases). V was clipped by 8 bases and J by 6 bases, with 14 bases between them. This CDR3 contains 13 residues. The V gene's germline CDR1 is WSHSY and CDR2 SAAADI. CDR3 sequence reads: CASALQGGQPQHF. The CDR3 coding sequence is TGCGCCAGCGCCCTACAGGGTGGTCAGCCCCAGCATTTT.

The V and J genes are TRBV19 and TRBJ2-7; TRBD1 matches 7 bases. From germline, CDR1 is LNHDA and CDR2 SQIVND (reference sequence). CDR3 length: 17 residues. J was trimmed by 3 bases and V by 5 bases; bases with no gene match: 16. Here the CDR3 reads CASSPKYRDRSFYEQYF. DNA of the CDR3: TGTGCCAGTAGTCCCAAGTACCGGGACAGATCTTTCTACGAGCAGTACTTC.

The chain links TRBV19 to TRBJ1-2; 7 positions match TRBD1. V lost 5 bases, J lost 7 bases, and 13 bases stayed unmatched. The CDR3 runs to 15 residues. The germline V gene encodes CDR1 LNHDA and CDR2 SQIVND (reference sequence). The CDR3: CASSGTGAWEGGYTF. The CDR3 DNA sequence: TGTGCCAGTAGTGGCACAGGGGCTTGGGAGGGTGGCTACACCTTC. Complete variable domain (other parts from reference TRBV19 and TRBJ1-2): DGGITQSPKYLFRKEGQNVTLSCEQNLNHDAMYWYRQDPGQGLRLIYYSQIVNDFQKGDIAEGYSVSREKKESFPLTVTSAQKNPTAFYLCASSGTGAWEGGYTFGSGTRLTVV.